This T cell receptor (beta chain) derives from a study of T cell responses to AZD1222 COVID-19 vaccine (TCRdb year 2021). A note on the overall study: TCR sequencing covered 233 trial participants: nearly 210 given two doses of AZD1222 and approximately 26 given two doses of MenACWY control vaccine. Trial participants were enrolled by age into 18-55, 56-69 and 70-plus year subgroups, with 148, 28 and 57 TCR-sequenced participants respectively. What the authors observed across the whole study: No day 14 peak-response samples were available, so repertoires were characterized only after the peak T cell response. Participants were mostly white British, with more females than males. The authors suggested clonal diversity may have been underestimated. Nearly half of unique spike-specific TCRs reportedly recognized epitopes outside regions mutated in the B.1.351 and B.1.1.7 variants. The whole spike protein was spanned by vaccine-associated CD4 TCRs, and dominant responses were seen in regions 160-218 and 743-854. Only six AZD1222 recipients were SARS-CoV-2 seropositive at baseline, limiting conclusions about previously exposed vaccinees. The 56-69-year group was small, and its depth increase did not reach significance, likely because of low power. After two AZD1222 doses, spike-specific TCR breadth and depth were significantly higher than at day 0 and than in MenACWY recipients.

The CDR3 regions of human TCRbeta chains were analyzed by immunosequencing. In the source study's methods: Repertoire TCRs were checked for matches against a reference library of SARS-CoV-2-specific TCRs that had been generated using the MIRA antigen-specificity platform. Breadth was defined as the fraction of unique TCRs that were SARS-CoV-2-associated, and depth was defined as the fraction of total T cells that were SARS-CoV-2-associated. Using the MIRA data, each spike-specific TCR was assigned both to the spike region to which the TCR was reactive and to a CD4 or CD8 class. Log10-transformed breadth and depth values were compared by one-way ANOVA with Sidak's multiple comparisons tests. The table was pulled from immuneACCESS by TCRdb, which kept in-frame rearrangements only. Such tables lose some clones; where checked, under half of the loss comes from unresolved V genes, and the rest has no known cause. D and trimming come from the DNA, and the V and J calls and clone size come from that table. This sample gives roughly 150,000 clones in total; around nine tenths of them show up just once. Roughly 0.98% of the sample lies in the top ten.

This clone appeared a few times. The clone's antigen remains unknown. No base-level quality is on record; no much larger clone is a single base apart. The time point label, as the study defines it: about 28 days (+/-7) after the second vaccine dose. AZD1222 recipients whose second dose came at about 4 weeks and those whose second dose came at about 12 weeks were combined into one group, since spike-specific TCR depth and breadth did not differ between the two schedules. The vaccinee samples were drawn from two UK trials, COV001 and COV002, one of which was a single-blind randomized controlled phase 2/3 trial testing AZD1222 (ChAdOx1 nCoV-19) in healthy adults. For TCRbeta chain sequencing, PBMC samples were collected from trial participants at day 0 and at day 28 after the second dose. The CDR3, cysteine through phenylalanine, is 16 amino acids long. Only CDR3 DNA is held: 48 bases, read in frame from base 1. V lost 4 bases and J lost 8 bases, and the count of bases not matched to a germline gene is 10. From the germline V gene, CDR1 is SGHRS and CDR2 is YFSETQ.

The sample consisted of peripheral blood, taken 28 days after the second AZD1222 dose. The chain uses TRBV5-1 and TRBJ1-4; TRBD1 fits 11 bases in the junction. The sequence came from an adult who received the AZD1222 COVID-19 vaccine. The DNA reads TGCGCCAGCAGCGAGGCTCCCGGACAGGGGGCGGAAAAACTGTTTTTT. It specifies CASSEAPGQGAEKLFF.